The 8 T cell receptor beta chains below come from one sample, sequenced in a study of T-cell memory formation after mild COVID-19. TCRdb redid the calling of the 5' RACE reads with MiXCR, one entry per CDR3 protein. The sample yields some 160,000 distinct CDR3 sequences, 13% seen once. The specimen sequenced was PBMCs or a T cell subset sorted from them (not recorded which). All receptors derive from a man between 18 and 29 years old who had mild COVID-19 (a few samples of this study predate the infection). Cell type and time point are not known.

The CDR3 region is CASSYSWGRELFF. The CDR3 DNA follows: TGTGCCAGCAGTTACTCGTGGGGCCGGGAGCTGTTTTTT. The gene calls are TRBV6-5 and TRBJ2-2, with TRBD1 as a possible D gene (5 bases). CDR1 MNHEY and CDR2 SVGAGI come from the germline V gene. The CDR3 is 13 amino acids. Trimming removed 0 bases at V and 9 bases at J, with 8 bases between.

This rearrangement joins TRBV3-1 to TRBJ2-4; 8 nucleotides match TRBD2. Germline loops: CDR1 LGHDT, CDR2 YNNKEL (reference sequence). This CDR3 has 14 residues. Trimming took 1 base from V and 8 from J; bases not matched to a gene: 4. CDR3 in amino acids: CASSQAGGMDIQYF. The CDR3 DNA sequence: TGTGCCAGCAGCCAAGCGGGGGGGATGGACATTCAGTACTTC.

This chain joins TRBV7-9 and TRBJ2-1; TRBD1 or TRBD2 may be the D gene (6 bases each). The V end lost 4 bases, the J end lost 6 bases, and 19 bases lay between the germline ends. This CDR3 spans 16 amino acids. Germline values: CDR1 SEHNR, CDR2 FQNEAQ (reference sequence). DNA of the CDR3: TGTGCCAGCAGCTGGGTTTGGCAGGGGAGGTTCAATGAGCAGTTCTTC. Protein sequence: CASSWVWQGRFNEQFF.

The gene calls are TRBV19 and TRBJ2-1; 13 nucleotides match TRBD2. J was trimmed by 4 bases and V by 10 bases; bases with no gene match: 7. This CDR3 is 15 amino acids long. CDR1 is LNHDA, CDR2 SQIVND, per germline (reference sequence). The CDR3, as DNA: TGTGCCACCACCCTACTAGCGGGGGGGTACAATGAGCAGTTCTTC. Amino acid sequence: CATTLLAGGYNEQFF.

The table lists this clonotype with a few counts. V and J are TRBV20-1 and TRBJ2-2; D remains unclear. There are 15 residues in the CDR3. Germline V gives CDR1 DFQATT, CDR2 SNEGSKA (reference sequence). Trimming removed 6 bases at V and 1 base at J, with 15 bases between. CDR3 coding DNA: TGCAGTGCCACGGACCCTAGAGGGAACACCGGGGAGCTGTTTTTT. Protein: CSATDPRGNTGELFF.

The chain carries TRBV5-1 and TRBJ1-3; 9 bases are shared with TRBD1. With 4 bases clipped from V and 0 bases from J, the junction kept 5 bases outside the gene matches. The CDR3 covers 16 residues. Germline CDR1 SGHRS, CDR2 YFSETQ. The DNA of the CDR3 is TGCGCCAGCAGCGCGGGACAGGGAAGCTCTGGAAACACCATATATTTT. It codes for CASSAGQGSSGNTIYF.

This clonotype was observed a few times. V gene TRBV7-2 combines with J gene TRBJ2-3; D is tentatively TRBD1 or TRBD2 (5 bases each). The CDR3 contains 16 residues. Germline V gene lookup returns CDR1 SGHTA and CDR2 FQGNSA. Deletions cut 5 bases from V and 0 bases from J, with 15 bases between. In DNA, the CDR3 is TGTGCCAGCAGCATCCAGGGAGCGGCTAGCACAGATACGCAGTATTTT. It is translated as CASSIQGAASTDTQYF.

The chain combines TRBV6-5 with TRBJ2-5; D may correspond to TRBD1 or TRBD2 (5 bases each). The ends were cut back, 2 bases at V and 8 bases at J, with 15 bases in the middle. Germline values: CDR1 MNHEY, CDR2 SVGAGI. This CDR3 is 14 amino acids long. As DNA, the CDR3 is TGTGCCAGCAGTTACGGGGACGATCGAGACACCCAGTACTTC. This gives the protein CASSYGDDRDTQYF.